These 11 T cell receptor beta chains were all obtained from the same sample, sequenced in a study of T cell responses to AZD1222 COVID-19 vaccine (dated by TCRdb to 2020 to 2022). The label giving this sample's time point can be read as: baseline before first vaccination. Libraries were constructed by the immunoSEQ multiplex PCR assay. Imported from immuneACCESS, the table was reduced by TCRdb to in-frame sequences with V and J called. These copies leave out some clones; in studies compared against another copy, an unresolved V gene accounts for under half, and the cause of the remainder is not known. Counted in this sample were about 94,000 clones; 70% to 90% of them appeared once. The top ten hold more than 10% of the sample. The source material was peripheral blood, sampled on day 0 of AZD1222 vaccination. These TCRs come from an adult in good health.

The rearrangement joins TRBV7-9 to TRBJ2-3; 12 bases fit TRBD2. CDR1 is SEHNR, CDR2 FQNEAQ, per germline (reference sequence). V gave up 2 bases and J gave up 2 bases; unmatched junction bases: 2. The CDR3 covers 16 residues. The CDR3 bases are TGTGCCAGCAGCTTACTAGCGGGGGGGCTCACAGATACGCAGTATTTT. This encodes CASSLLAGGLTDTQYF.

In this sample, this clone turned up a few times. V and J are TRBV19 and TRBJ2-2; D uncertain. CDR1 is LNHDA, CDR2 SQIVND, per germline (reference sequence). Trimming removed 3 bases from V and 1 base from J, with 6 bases in between. This CDR3 is 14 amino acids long. The CDR3 DNA reads TGTGCCAGTAGTATGGTCCGGAACACCGGGGAGCTGTTTTTT. Protein product: CASSMVRNTGELFF. Complete variable domain (other parts from reference TRBV19 and TRBJ2-2): DGGITQSPKYLFRKEGQNVTLSCEQNLNHDAMYWYRQDPGQGLRLIYYSQIVNDFQKGDIAEGYSVSREKKESFPLTVTSAQKNPTAFYLCASSMVRNTGELFFGEGSRLTVL.

The chain joins TRBV5-1 to TRBJ2-5; D is perhaps TRBD1 (6 bases). V was shortened by 0 bases and J by 3 bases, with 9 bases between the two germline ends. The V gene's germline CDR1 is SGHRS and CDR2 YFSETQ. CDR3 length: 14 residues. CDR3 DNA: TGCGCCAGCAGCTTGGCCGAGGGGGAAGAGACCCAGTACTTC. Protein product: CASSLAEGEETQYF.

The chain couples TRBV9 to TRBJ2-3; TRBD1 aligns across 12 bases. Looked up from germline, CDR1 is SGDLS and CDR2 is YYNGEE. V was clipped by 4 bases and J by 4 bases; unmatched bases: 7. The CDR3 is 16 residues long. The CDR3 DNA follows: TGTGCCAGCAGCCTAGGGACAGGGGGCAGCCCAGATACGCAGTATTTT. Protein sequence: CASSLGTGGSPDTQYF. Together with reference TRBV9 and TRBJ2-3, the CDR3 gives the full variable domain: DSGVTQTPKHLITATGQRVTLRCSPRSGDLSVYWYQQSLDQGLQFLIQYYNGEERAKGNILERFSAQQFPDLHSELNLSSLELGDSALYFCASSLGTGGSPDTQYFGPGTRLTVL.

The rearrangement joins TRBV7-2 to TRBJ1-2; 8 nucleotides align to TRBD1. V dropped 5 bases and J dropped 3; count of bases not matched to a gene: 2. CDR1 and CDR2 from the germline V gene are SGHTA and FQGNSA. The CDR3 is 13 residues long. In DNA, the CDR3 is TGTGCCAGCAGCCAGGGACAGGACTATGGCTACACCTTC. It yields the protein CASSQGQDYGYTF.

V gene TRBV28 combines with J gene TRBJ2-7; D is possibly TRBD2 (6 bases). Trimming cost V 8 bases and J 1 base, with 15 bases left between them. The CDR3 sequence is 14 residues long. Per the germline V gene, CDR1 is MDHEN and CDR2 is SYDVKM. CDR3 residues: CASRAGSASYEQYF. The CDR3 nucleotides read TGTGCCAGCCGGGCGGGGTCGGCTTCCTACGAGCAGTACTTC.

This rearrangement joins TRBV18 to TRBJ2-3, with 7 positions matching TRBD2. Germline-derived CDR1 and CDR2 are KGHSH and LQKENI. The CDR3 spans 15 residues. Germline trimming cut 5 bases from V and 1 base from J; bases unmatched to any gene: 6. In DNA, the CDR3 is TGTGCCAGCTCAACACGGGGAGGGGGCACAGATACGCAGTATTTT. This translates into CASSTRGGGTDTQYF.

The chain combines TRBV5-4 with TRBJ2-1; perhaps TRBD1 as D (6 bases). The CDR3 loop spans 15 amino acids. V lost 0 bases, J lost 6 bases, and 13 bases lay in between. Germline V lookup: CDR1 SGHNT, CDR2 YYREEE (reference sequence). The CDR3 here is CASSLGRGSVNEQFF. CDR3 bases: TGTGCCAGCAGCTTGGGCAGGGGCTCGGTCAATGAGCAGTTCTTC.

The J gene is TRBJ2-7, the V gene TRBV9; 7 bases fit TRBD1. The CDR3 is 14 residues long. Per the germline V gene, CDR1 is SGDLS and CDR2 is YYNGEE. Germline trimming cut 0 bases from V and 5 bases from J; bases unmatched to any gene: 5. The CDR3 nucleotides are TGTGCCAGCAGCGTAGACAGGGGCTTTAACGAGCAGTACTTC. Protein sequence: CASSVDRGFNEQYF.

This rearrangement joins TRBV30 to TRBJ1-1; unclear D gene. This CDR3 contains 12 residues. V was cut by 2 bases and J by 5 bases, with 9 bases left in between. CDR1 is GTSNPN, CDR2 SVGIG, per germline (reference sequence). The CDR3 protein is CAWSLSGTEAFF. For the CDR3, the DNA is TGTGCCTGGAGTCTCTCGGGAACTGAAGCTTTCTTT.

The chain combines TRBV13 with TRBJ2-4; 7 nucleotides line up with TRBD1. This CDR3 is built from 13 residues. V shed 4 bases and J 7 bases; nucleotides not matched to a gene: 4. From germline, CDR1 is PRHDT and CDR2 FYEKMQ (reference sequence). CDR3 DNA: TGTGCCAGCAGCTACGACAGGGTGAACATTCAGTACTTC. It yields the protein CASSYDRVNIQYF.